The clone carrying this TCR beta chain has just a few counts. The data were obtained in a study of beta chain features in type 1 diabetes. This CDR3 region has 15 residues. Germline V CDR1 and CDR2: SNHLY, FYNNEI. Trimming took off 7 bases at V and 4 bases at J, with 17 bases between the two ends. Reverse transcription of all isolated RNA meant that expressed TCRB transcripts were sequenced. Repertoires were generated with immunoSEQ multiplex PCR, while TCRdb's copy carries only in-frame clones and drops some. Altogether under 550,000 clones are present, roughly 11% being singletons, with the ten largest covering over 0.035%.

This clonotype was sampled from a young woman in good health. This chain joins TRBV2 and TRBJ2-1; D gene uncertain. The specimen sequenced was naive CD4+ T cells from blood. This chain's CDR3 is CASIPRITEYNEQFF. The CDR3 DNA reads TGTGCCAGCATCCCCCGGATAACTGAGTACAATGAGCAGTTCTTC. The full variable domain, its missing parts supplied by reference TRBV2 and TRBJ2-1, is EPEVTQTPSHQVTQMGQEVILRCVPISNHLYFYWYRQILGQKVEFLVSFYNNEISEKSEIFDDQFSVERPDGSNFTLKIRSTKLEDSAMYFCASIPRITEYNEQFFGPGTRLTVL.